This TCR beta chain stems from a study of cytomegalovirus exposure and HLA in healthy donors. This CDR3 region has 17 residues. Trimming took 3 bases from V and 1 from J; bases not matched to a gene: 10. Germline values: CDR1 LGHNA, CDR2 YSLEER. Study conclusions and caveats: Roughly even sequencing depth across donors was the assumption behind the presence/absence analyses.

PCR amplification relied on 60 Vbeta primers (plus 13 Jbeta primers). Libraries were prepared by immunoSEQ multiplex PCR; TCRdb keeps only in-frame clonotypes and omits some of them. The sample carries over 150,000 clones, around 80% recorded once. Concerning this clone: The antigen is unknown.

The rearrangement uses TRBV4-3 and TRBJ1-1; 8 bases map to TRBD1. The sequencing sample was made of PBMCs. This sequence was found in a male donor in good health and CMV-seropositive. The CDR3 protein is CASSQLTGGAGNTEAFF. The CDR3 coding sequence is TGCGCCAGCAGCCAGTTAACAGGGGGTGCTGGGAACACTGAAGCTTTCTTT.